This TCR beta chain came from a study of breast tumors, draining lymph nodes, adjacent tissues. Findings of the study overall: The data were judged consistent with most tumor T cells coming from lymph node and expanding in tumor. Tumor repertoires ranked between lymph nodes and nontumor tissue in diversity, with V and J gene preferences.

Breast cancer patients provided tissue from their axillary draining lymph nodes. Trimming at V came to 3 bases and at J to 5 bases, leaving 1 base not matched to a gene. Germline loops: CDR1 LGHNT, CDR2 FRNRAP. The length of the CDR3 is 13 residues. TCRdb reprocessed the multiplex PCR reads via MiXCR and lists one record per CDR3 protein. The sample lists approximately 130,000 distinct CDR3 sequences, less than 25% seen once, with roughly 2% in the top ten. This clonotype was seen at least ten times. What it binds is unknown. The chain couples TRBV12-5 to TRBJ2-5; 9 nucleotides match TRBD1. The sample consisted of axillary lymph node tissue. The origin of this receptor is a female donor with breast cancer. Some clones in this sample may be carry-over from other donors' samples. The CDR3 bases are TGTGCTAGTGGTTTAGGACAGGGGGAGACCCAGTACTTC. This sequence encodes CASGLGQGETQYF.